The 9 T cell receptor beta chains listed next were all sequenced from one sample in a study of siplizumab effects on memory and regulatory T cells. Repertoires were generated with immunoSEQ multiplex PCR, while TCRdb's copy carries only in-frame clones and drops some. This sample has approximately 100,000 clones; roughly 91% occur once, and the top ten carry around 11%. The specimen was non-Treg CD4+ T cells sorted from blood. The receptors shown here come from a human donor in good health.

The chain is built from TRBV4-2 and TRBJ1-4, with a weak D call TRBD1 (6 bases). CDR1 is LGHNA, CDR2 YNFKEQ, per germline. V was clipped by 3 bases and J by 3 bases, with 14 bases between them. This CDR3 region has 16 residues. The CDR3 protein is CASSHATGQPNEKLFF. In DNA, the CDR3 is TGTGCCAGCAGCCACGCAACAGGGCAGCCTAATGAAAAACTGTTTTTT.

This CDR3 reads CASSLDKASGFYEQYF. CDR3 in DNA: TGTGCCAGCAGCTTAGATAAGGCTAGCGGGTTCTACGAGCAGTACTTC. This chain uses TRBV7-2 with TRBJ2-7, with 8 bases identical to TRBD2. Germline lookup yields CDR1 SGHTA and CDR2 FQGNSA. The CDR3 contains 16 residues. V was pared by 1 base and J by 3 bases, with 8 bases of the junction left unmatched.

The chain uses TRBV7-2 and TRBJ2-5, with 8 bases identical to TRBD1. The CDR3 sequence is 14 residues long. Germline V CDR1 and CDR2: SGHTA, FQGNSA. The junction had 7 bases not matched to a gene; V was cut back by 4 bases and J by 6 bases. The DNA of the CDR3 is TGTGCCAGCAGCTGGCAGGGGACAGGCCAGACCCAGTACTTC. Translation gives CASSWQGTGQTQYF.

The CDR3 DNA sequence: TGTGCCAGCAGTTTTAGGGAGGGCACTGAAGCTTTCTTT. Translation: CASSFREGTEAFF. The chain recombines TRBV27 with TRBJ1-1; D gene ambiguous. Looked up from germline, CDR1 is MNHEY and CDR2 is SMNVEV (reference sequence). The CDR3 is 13 residues long. V lost 3 bases to trimming and J lost 4 bases, with 9 bases between them.

This chain uses TRBV30 with TRBJ2-1; tentatively, D is TRBD2 (5 bases). V lost 3 bases and J lost 8, with 14 bases in between. This CDR3 spans 13 amino acids. Germline V CDR1 and CDR2: GTSNPN, SVGIG (reference sequence). The CDR3 loop reads CAWSPTSFDEQFF. The CDR3, as DNA: TGTGCCTGGAGCCCTACTAGTTTTGATGAGCAGTTCTTC.

The V and J genes are TRBV6-1 and TRBJ1-2, with 8 bases that match TRBD1. CDR3 length: 13 amino acids. V was clipped by 2 bases and J by 5 bases; unmatched bases: 1. Looked up from germline, CDR1 is MNHNS and CDR2 is SASEGT. The CDR3 region has the DNA TGTGCCAGCAGTGAAAGGACAGGGTATGGCTACACCTTC. It is translated as CASSERTGYGYTF.

The chain uses TRBV28 and TRBJ2-7; D is uncertain. The CDR3 contains 13 residues. Germline assignment: CDR1 MDHEN and CDR2 SYDVKM. Between the trimmed V and J ends, which lost 2 bases and 3 bases, there was a span of 8 bases. CDR3 protein: CASSLPALYEQYF. CDR3 coding DNA: TGTGCCAGCAGTTTACCGGCGCTCTACGAGCAGTACTTC.

This rearrangement joins TRBV19 to TRBJ2-2, with D maybe TRBD2 (6 bases). V gave up 6 bases and J gave up 4 bases, with 12 bases separating them. Germline V gene sequence: CDR1 LNHDA, CDR2 SQIVND (reference sequence). The CDR3 is 14 residues long. The CDR3 DNA follows: TGTGCCAGTAGACCGGGACTGAGCACCGGGGAGCTGTTTTTT. Translation gives CASRPGLSTGELFF. The full variable domain, rest sourced from reference TRBV19 and TRBJ2-2, is DGGITQSPKYLFRKEGQNVTLSCEQNLNHDAMYWYRQDPGQGLRLIYYSQIVNDFQKGDIAEGYSVSREKKESFPLTVTSAQKNPTAFYLCASRPGLSTGELFFGEGSRLTVL.

This chain links TRBV14 with TRBJ2-7, with 12 bases matching TRBD2. This CDR3 is 18 amino acids long. The V segment lost 1 base and the J segment 2 bases; nucleotides outside the gene matches: 9. Germline-derived CDR1 and CDR2 are SGHDN and FVKESK. In nucleotides, the CDR3 is TGTGCCAGCAGCCAAGTCGCCCGGACTAGCGGGACTACCTACGAGCAGTACTTC. This translates into CASSQVARTSGTTYEQYF.